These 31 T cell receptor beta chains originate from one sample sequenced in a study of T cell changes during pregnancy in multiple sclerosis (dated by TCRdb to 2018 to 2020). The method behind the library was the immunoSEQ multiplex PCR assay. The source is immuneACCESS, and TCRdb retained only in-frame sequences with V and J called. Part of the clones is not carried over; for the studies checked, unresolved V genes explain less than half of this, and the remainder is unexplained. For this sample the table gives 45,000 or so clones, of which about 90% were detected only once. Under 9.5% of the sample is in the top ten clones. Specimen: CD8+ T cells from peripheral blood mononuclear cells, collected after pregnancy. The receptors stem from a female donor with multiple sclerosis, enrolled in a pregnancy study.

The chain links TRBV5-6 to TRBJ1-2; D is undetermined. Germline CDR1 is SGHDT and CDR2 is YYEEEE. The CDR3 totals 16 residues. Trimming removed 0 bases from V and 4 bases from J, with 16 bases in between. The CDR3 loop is CASSLGSLLQTYGYTF. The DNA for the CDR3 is TGTGCCAGCAGCTTGGGGTCGTTGCTACAGACCTATGGCTACACCTTC.

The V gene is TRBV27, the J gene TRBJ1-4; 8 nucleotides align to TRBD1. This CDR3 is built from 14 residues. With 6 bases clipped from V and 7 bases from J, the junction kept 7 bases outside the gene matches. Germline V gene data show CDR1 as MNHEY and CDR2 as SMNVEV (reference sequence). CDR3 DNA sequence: TGTGCCAGCAGCCAGGGGGCTAGTCGTGAAAAACTGTTTTTT. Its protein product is CASSQGASREKLFF.

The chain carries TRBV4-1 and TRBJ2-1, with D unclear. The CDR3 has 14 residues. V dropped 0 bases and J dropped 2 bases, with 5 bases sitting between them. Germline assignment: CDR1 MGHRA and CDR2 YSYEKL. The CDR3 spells CASSQDSPYNEQFF. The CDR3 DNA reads TGCGCCAGCAGCCAAGACTCCCCCTACAATGAGCAGTTCTTC.

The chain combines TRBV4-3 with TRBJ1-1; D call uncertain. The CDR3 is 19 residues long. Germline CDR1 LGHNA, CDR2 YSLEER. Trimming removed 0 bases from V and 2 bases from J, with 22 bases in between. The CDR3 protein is CASSQDPPGKGFYNTEAFF. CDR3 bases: TGCGCCAGCAGCCAAGATCCCCCGGGGAAGGGCTTTTATAACACTGAAGCTTTCTTT.

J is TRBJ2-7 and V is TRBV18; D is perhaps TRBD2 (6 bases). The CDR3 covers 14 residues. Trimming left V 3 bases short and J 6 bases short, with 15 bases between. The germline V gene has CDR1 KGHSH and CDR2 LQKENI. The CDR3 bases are TGTGCCAGCTCACCTCCGGGACTCGGGCGCGAGCAGTACTTC. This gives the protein CASSPPGLGREQYF.

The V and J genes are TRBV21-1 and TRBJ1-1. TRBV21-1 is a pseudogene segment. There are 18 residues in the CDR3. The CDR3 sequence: CASSKVSGQGGNGSEAFF. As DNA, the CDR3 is TGTGCCAGCAGCAAAGTAAGTGGCCAGGGAGGTAACGGGTCTGAAGCTTTCTTT.

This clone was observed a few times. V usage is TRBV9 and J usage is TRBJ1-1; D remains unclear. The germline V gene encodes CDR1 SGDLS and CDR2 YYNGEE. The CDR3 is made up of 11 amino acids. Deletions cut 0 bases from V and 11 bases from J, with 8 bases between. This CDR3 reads CASSVGEEAFF. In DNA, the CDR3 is TGTGCCAGCAGCGTAGGAGAGGAGGCTTTCTTT.

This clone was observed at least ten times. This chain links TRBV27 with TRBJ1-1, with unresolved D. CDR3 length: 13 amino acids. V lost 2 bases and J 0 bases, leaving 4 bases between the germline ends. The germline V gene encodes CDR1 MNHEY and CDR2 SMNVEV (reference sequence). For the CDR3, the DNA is TGTGCCAGCAGTTTAACGGTGAACACTGAAGCTTTCTTT. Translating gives CASSLTVNTEAFF.

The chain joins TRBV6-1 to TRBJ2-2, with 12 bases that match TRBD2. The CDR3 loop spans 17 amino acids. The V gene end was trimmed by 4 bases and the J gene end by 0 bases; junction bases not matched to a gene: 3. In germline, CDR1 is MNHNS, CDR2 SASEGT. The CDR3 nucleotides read TGTGCCAGCAGTGGAGGACTAGCGGGGTCGAACACCGGGGAGCTGTTTTTT. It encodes CASSGGLAGSNTGELFF.

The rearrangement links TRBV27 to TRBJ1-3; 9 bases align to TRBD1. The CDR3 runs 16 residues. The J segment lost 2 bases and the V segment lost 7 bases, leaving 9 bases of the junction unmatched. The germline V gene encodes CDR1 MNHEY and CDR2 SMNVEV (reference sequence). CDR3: CASKGQGPRAGNTIYF. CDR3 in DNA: TGTGCCAGCAAGGGACAGGGCCCTAGAGCTGGAAACACCATATATTTT.

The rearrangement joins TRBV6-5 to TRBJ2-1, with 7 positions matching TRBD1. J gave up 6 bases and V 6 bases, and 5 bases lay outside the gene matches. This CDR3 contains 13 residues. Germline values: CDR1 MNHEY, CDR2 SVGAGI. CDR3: CASRTGYFNEQFF. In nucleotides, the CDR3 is TGTGCCAGCAGGACAGGGTATTTCAATGAGCAGTTCTTC.

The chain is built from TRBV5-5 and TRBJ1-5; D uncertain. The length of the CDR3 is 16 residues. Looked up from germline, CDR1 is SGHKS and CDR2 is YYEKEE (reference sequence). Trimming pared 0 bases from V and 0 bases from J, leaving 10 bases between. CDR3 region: CASSLAGGDSNQPQHF. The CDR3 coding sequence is TGTGCCAGCAGCTTGGCCGGCGGGGATAGCAATCAGCCCCAGCATTTT.

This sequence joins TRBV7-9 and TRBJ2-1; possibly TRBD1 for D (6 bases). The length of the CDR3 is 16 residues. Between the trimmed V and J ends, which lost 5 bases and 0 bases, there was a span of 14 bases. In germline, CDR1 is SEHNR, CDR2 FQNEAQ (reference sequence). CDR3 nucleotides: TGTGCCAGCAGCCAAACCGGACAGACCTCCTACAATGAGCAGTTCTTC. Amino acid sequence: CASSQTGQTSYNEQFF.

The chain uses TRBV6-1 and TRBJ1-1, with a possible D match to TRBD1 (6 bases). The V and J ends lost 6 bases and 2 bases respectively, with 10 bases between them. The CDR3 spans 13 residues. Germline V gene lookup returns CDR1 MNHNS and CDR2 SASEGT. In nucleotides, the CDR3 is TGTGCCAGCAGCCACAGGGATAACACTGAAGCTTTCTTT. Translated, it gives CASSHRDNTEAFF.

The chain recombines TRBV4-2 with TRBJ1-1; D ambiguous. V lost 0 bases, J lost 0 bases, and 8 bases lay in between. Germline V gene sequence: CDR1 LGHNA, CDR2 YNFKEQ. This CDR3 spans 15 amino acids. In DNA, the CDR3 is TGTGCCAGCAGCCAAGAATTACAGATGAACACTGAAGCTTTCTTT. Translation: CASSQELQMNTEAFF.

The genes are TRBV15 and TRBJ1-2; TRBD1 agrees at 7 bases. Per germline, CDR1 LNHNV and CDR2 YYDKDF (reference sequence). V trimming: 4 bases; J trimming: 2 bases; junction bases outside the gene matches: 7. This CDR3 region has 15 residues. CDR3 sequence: CATSNMTGLNYGYTF. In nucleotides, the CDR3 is TGTGCCACCAGCAATATGACAGGGCTGAACTATGGCTACACCTTC.

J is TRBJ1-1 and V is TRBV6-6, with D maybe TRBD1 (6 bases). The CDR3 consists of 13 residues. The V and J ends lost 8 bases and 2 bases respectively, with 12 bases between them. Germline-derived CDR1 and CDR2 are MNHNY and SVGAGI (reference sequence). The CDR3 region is CASDPGHNTEAFF. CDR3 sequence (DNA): TGTGCCAGCGATCCGGGACACAACACTGAAGCTTTCTTT.

In DNA form, the CDR3 reads TGTGCCAGCAGCCTCCTTGTCGGGGACGGGGGGCTCTCTGGAAACACCATATATTTT. The encoded protein is CASSLLVGDGGLSGNTIYF. This sequence joins TRBV4-2 and TRBJ1-3; the D gene is possibly TRBD1 (6 bases). Germline V lookup: CDR1 LGHNA, CDR2 YNFKEQ. The CDR3 consists of 19 residues. V gave up 4 bases and J gave up 0 bases, with 22 bases separating them.

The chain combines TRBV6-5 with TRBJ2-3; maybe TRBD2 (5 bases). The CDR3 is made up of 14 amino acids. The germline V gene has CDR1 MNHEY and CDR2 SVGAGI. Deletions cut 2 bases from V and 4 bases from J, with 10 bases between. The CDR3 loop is CASSYTSRADTQYF. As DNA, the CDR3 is TGTGCCAGCAGTTACACTAGTCGGGCAGATACGCAGTATTTT.

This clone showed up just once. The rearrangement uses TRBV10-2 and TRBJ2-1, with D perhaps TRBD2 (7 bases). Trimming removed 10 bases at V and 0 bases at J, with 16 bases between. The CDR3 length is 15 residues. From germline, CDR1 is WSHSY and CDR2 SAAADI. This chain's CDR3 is CATYEGGSSYNEQFF. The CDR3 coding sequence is TGCGCCACCTATGAGGGGGGGAGCTCCTACAATGAGCAGTTCTTC.

Here the CDR3 reads CASSHRDRGWTEAFF. Here the CDR3 DNA reads TGTGCCAGCAGCCACCGCGACAGGGGTTGGACCGAAGCTTTCTTT. The chain carries TRBV7-9 and TRBJ1-1, with 8 bases aligning to TRBD1. Germline CDR1 is SEHNR and CDR2 is FQNEAQ (reference sequence). V trimming: 5 bases; J trimming: 8 bases; junction bases outside the gene matches: 13. The CDR3 is 15 residues long.

The CDR3 region has the DNA TGTGCCAGCAGGGAGGGGATCTACACCGGGGAGCTGTTTTTT. It is translated as CASREGIYTGELFF. The chain carries TRBV6-1 and TRBJ2-2; D may be TRBD2 (6 bases). In germline, CDR1 is MNHNS, CDR2 SASEGT. The CDR3 spans 14 residues. The V gene lost 6 bases and the J gene lost 3 bases, with 11 bases spanning the gap.

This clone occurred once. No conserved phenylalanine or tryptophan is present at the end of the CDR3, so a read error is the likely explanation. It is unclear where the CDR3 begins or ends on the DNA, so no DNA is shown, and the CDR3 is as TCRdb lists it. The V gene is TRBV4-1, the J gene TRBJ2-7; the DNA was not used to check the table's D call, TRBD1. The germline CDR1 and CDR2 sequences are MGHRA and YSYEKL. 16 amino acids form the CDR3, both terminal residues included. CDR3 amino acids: CASSQDRFSAIRGWGA.

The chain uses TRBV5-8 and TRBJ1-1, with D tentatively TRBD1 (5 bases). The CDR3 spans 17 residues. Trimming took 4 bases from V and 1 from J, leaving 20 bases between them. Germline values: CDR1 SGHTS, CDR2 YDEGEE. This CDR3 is CASSQDLYSTENTEAFF. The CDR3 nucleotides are TGTGCCAGCAGCCAAGACTTATACTCGACAGAGAACACTGAAGCTTTCTTT. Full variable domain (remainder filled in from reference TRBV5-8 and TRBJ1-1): EAGVTQSPTHLIKTRGQQATLRCSPISGHTSVYWYQQALGLGLQFLLWYDEGEERNRGNFPPRFSGRQFPNYSSELNVNALELEDSALYLCASSQDLYSTENTEAFFGQGTRLTVV.

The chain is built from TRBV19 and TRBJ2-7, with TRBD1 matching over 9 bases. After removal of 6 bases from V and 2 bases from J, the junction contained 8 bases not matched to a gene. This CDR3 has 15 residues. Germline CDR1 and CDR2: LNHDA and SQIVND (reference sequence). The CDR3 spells CASSSGTGHPYEQYF. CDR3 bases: TGTGCCAGTAGCTCCGGGACAGGGCACCCCTACGAGCAGTACTTC.

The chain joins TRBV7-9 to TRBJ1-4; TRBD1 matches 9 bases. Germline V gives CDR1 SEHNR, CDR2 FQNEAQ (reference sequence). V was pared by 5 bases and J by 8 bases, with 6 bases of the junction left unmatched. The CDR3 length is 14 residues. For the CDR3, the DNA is TGTGCCAGCAGCGCGGGACAGGGTTTCGAAAAACTGTTTTTT. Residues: CASSAGQGFEKLFF.

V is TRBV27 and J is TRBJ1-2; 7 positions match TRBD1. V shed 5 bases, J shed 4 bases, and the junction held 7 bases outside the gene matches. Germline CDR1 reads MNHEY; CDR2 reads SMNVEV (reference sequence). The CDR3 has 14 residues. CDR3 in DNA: TGTGCCAGCAGTATAACAGGGGTCGGCTATGGCTACACCTTC. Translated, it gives CASSITGVGYGYTF.

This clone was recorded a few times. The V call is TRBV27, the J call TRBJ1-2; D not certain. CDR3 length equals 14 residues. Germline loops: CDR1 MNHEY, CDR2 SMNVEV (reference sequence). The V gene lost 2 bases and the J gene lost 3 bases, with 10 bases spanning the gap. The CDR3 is CASSLMSSDYGYTF. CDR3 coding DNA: TGTGCCAGCAGTTTAATGAGTTCGGACTATGGCTACACCTTC.

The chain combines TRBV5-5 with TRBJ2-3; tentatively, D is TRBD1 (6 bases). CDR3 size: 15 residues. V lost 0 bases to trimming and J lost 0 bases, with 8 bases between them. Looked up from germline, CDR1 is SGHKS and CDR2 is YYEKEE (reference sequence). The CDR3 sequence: CASSLGQASTDTQYF. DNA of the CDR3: TGTGCCAGCAGCTTGGGACAGGCGAGCACAGATACGCAGTATTTT.

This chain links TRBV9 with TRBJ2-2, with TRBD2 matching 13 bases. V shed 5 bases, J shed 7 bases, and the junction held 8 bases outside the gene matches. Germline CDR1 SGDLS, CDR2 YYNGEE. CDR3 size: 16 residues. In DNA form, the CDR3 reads TGTGCCAGCAGAGGAGGACTAGCGGGAGCGGTCGGGGAGCTGTTTTTT. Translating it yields CASRGGLAGAVGELFF.

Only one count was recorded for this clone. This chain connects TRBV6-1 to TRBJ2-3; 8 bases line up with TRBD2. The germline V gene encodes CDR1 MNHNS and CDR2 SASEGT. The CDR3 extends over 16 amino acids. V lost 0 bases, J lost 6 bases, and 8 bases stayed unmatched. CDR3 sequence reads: CASSEARRGLGDTQYF. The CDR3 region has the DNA TGTGCCAGCAGTGAAGCGCGACGGGGACTAGGGGATACGCAGTATTTT.